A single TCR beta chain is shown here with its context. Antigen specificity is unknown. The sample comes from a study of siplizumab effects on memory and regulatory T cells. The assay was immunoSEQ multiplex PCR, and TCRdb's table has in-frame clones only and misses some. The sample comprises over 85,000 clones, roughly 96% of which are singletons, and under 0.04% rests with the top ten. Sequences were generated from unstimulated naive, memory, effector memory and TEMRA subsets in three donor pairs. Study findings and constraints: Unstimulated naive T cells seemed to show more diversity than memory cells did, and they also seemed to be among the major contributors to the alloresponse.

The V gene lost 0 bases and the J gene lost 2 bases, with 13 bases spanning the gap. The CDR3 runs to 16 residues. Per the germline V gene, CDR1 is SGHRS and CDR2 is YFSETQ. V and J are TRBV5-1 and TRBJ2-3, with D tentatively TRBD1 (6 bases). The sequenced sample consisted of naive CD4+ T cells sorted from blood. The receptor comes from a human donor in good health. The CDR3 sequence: CASSLAGQHITDTQYF. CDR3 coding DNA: TGCGCCAGCAGCTTGGCCGGACAGCACATCACAGATACGCAGTATTTT.